This T cell receptor beta chain was captured by sequencing in a study of early T cells in non-severe SARS-CoV-2 infection. About the research overall: Sequencing used unsorted whole-blood bulk RNA, so chains lack pairing.

Findings and limits, study-wide: Matches to VDJdb favored anti-spike CD8 responses and missed private and CD4 specificities.

Per germline, CDR1 SEHNR and CDR2 FQNEAQ (reference sequence). CDR3 length: 15 amino acids. The ends lost 2 bases at V and 14 bases at J; junction bases unmatched: 10. Worth noting for this clonotype: No antigen is known for it.

The TCR library protocol was used to attach unique molecular identifiers. These identifiers were attached to individual cDNA molecules. A single record per CDR3 protein comes from TCRdb applying MiXCR to the 5' RACE reads. The sample lists roughly 54,000 distinct CDR3 sequences, around 13% occurring once. This rearrangement joins TRBV7-9 to TRBJ1-6, with 9 bases fitting TRBD1. This clonotype was sampled from an adult who was a healthcare worker with PCR-confirmed SARS-CoV-2 infection or an uninfected control (not recorded which). The sequenced sample was whole blood. The CDR3: CASSLLGTGWITLHF. DNA of the CDR3: TGTGCCAGCAGCTTATTAGGGACAGGGTGGATCACCCTCCACTTT.